This TCR beta chain was sequenced for a study of spatial heterogeneity in lung cancer. At the level of the study: PBMC collected at follow-up were sequenced when available, a median of roughly 24 months after resection.

Findings and caveats of the study: The study found ubiquitous expanded tumor TCRs in blood more at resection than follow-up.

Time point of the sample: blood at routine non-recurrence follow-up after resection. As for this clonotype: Its specificity is unknown.

This CDR3 is built from 14 residues. Germline V gene data show CDR1 as MNHEY and CDR2 as SVGAGI. With 0 bases removed from V and 7 bases from J, the gap between germline ends came to 9 bases. TCR cDNA molecules each carried a unique molecular identifier. TCRdb processed the 5' RACE reads anew with MiXCR; each CDR3 protein has one entry. The data contain 110,000 or so distinct CDR3 sequences, roughly a tenth of them singletons. The sample was PBMCs, taken at follow-up. J is TRBJ1-4 and V is TRBV6-5; D perhaps matches TRBD1 (5 bases). The sequence derives from a female donor with early-stage non-small cell lung cancer. The CDR3 is CASSYSRQSEKLFF. The DNA for the CDR3 is TGTGCCAGCAGTTACTCCCGACAGAGTGAAAAACTGTTTTTT.